The table lists the clone carrying this TCR beta chain with many counts. Its antigen is still unknown. The data were obtained in a study of Graves' ophthalmopathy and Graves' hyperthyroidism. Study-wide findings and caveats: Detection in blood was also observed for most expanded thyroid clonotypes above 0.001 frequency.

Researchers took RNA transcripts and amplified TCR beta CDR3 regions from them. Second-round multiplex PCR came after a first-round RT-PCR that employed HTBI primers. TCRdb reprocessed the multiplex PCR reads with MiXCR, giving one entry per CDR3 protein. The sample carries 300,000 to 400,000 distinct CDR3 sequences, roughly 15% recorded once. V lost 5 bases and J lost 5; bases outside the gene matches: 10. This CDR3 has 15 amino acids. Germline V lookup: CDR1 LGHDT, CDR2 YNNKEL (reference sequence). The sample was peripheral blood. The clonotype originates from an adult man with Graves' ophthalmopathy. This sequence joins TRBV3-1 and TRBJ2-5; 8 positions match TRBD1. The CDR3, as DNA: TGTGCCAGCAGCGTATCGCGGACAGGGCTCGAGACCCAGTACTTC. Translated, it gives CASSVSRTGLETQYF.